The 26 T cell receptor beta chains presented below share a single source sample, sequenced in a study of T cell clonality in common variable immunodeficiency. General study points: Common variable immunodeficiency TCR beta sequences reportedly had fewer deletions and N-nucleotide insertions.

The antigens for these receptors are not known. Assay: immunoSEQ multiplex PCR; the TCRdb copy retains only in-frame clones and omits some. The sample holds about 34,000 clones, and no clone turns up only once. Material: peripheral blood mononuclear cells. Receptors were obtained from a human donor with common variable immunodeficiency.

This clone has only a few counts. Sequencing ends 3 residues short of the CDR3 end; the germline J gene provides the rest. The chain couples TRBV5-1 to TRBJ1-4; no definite D call. Trimming took 4 bases from V and 0 from J, leaving 10 bases between them. CDR3 length: 15 amino acids. Germline assignment: CDR1 SGHRS and CDR2 YFSETQ. The covered CDR3 bases are TGCGCCAGCAGCAGAAACACAGCAACTAATGAAAAA. Amino acid sequence: CASSRNTATNEK. The CDR3, in full, reads CASSRNTATNEKLFF.

This clone has only a few counts. The part of the CDR3 DNA that was read is TGTGCCAGTAGCCCGAGTATGGCAGGGATAGGAGAAAAA. Protein: CASSPSMAGIGEK. The entire CDR3 is CASSPSMAGIGEKLFF. The chain is built from TRBV19 and TRBJ1-4; possibly TRBD1 for D (5 bases). The read ends 3 residues early relative to the CDR3; the germline J gene fills the gap. CDR3 length: 16 residues. In germline, CDR1 is LNHDA, CDR2 SQIVND (reference sequence). Trimming took 6 bases from V and 8 from J, leaving 22 bases between them.

A few counts support this clone. The read gets to within 3 residues of the CDR3 end, and the germline J gene fills in the rest. V gene TRBV20-1 combines with J gene TRBJ2-7; 11 bases line up with TRBD2. Germline V gene data show CDR1 as DFQATT and CDR2 as SNEGSKA (reference sequence). J lost 5 bases, V lost 0 bases, and 9 bases had no gene match. This CDR3 is built from 16 residues. CDR3 bases read: TGCAGTGCTAGAGAGGAACTAGCGGGAGCTGGCAACGAG. Encoded protein: CSAREELAGAGNE. The whole CDR3 sequence reads CSAREELAGAGNEQYF.

This clone was picked up many times. The read terminates 3 residues before the CDR3 end, so the remaining end is supplied by the germline J gene. The rearrangement uses TRBV2 and TRBJ1-1; 7 positions agree with TRBD1. V was pared by 5 bases and J by 3 bases, with 9 bases of the junction left unmatched. The CDR3 length is 15 residues. The germline gives CDR1 SNHLY, CDR2 FYNNEI. The CDR3 region is CASSQDRPLYTEAFF. The sequenced CDR3 bases are TGTGCCAGCAGTCAGGACAGGCCATTATACACTGAA.

This clone was seen repeatedly, ten times or more. The read is 3 residues too short to cover the CDR3 end, so that end is filled in from the germline J gene. Additional DNA sequences in this sample encode the identical CDR3. The chain recombines TRBV28 with TRBJ2-5; 7 positions match TRBD1. The germline V gene encodes CDR1 MDHEN and CDR2 SYDVKM. Trimming at V came to 6 bases and at J to 2 bases, leaving 6 bases not matched to a gene. The CDR3 is made up of 14 amino acids. Here the CDR3 reads CASRPGTEQETQYF. The DNA read from the CDR3 is TGTGCCAGCAGGCCCGGGACAGAACAAGAGACC. Based on the CDR3 plus reference TRBV28 and TRBJ2-5, the full variable domain is DVKVTQSSRYLVKRTGEKVFLECVQDMDHENMFWYRQDPGLGLRLIYFSYDVKMKEKGDIPEGYSVSREKKERFSLILESASTNQTSMYLCASRPGTEQETQYFGPGTRLLVL.

This clone was seen at least ten times. Sequencing ends 3 residues short of the CDR3 end; the germline J gene provides the rest. V usage is TRBV19 and J usage is TRBJ1-5, with D perhaps TRBD1 (6 bases). The V end was cut by 5 bases, the J end by 4 bases, with 21 bases between. The CDR3 is made up of 17 amino acids. CDR1 LNHDA and CDR2 SQIVND come from the germline V gene (reference sequence). The CDR3 sequence: CASSDPTGMGANQPQHF. The sequenced part of the CDR3 DNA is TGTGCCAGTAGTGACCCGACGGGGATGGGGGCAAATCAGCCC.

This clone came up many times. The CDR3 is CAINEQTSGNTIYF. The CDR3 bases that were read are TGTGCCATCAACGAACAAACCTCTGGAAACACC. The chain uses TRBV10-3 and TRBJ1-3; D uncertain. Read sequence stops 3 residues before the CDR3 end, and the germline J gene provides the missing end. The V gene lost 7 bases and the J gene lost 0 bases, with 10 bases spanning the gap. CDR3 length: 14 amino acids. Germline V gene sequence: CDR1 ENHRY, CDR2 SYGVKD.

In this sample, this clone turned up many times. The CDR3 end falls 3 residues outside the read, so it is completed with the germline J gene. The rearrangement links TRBV5-6 to TRBJ2-7, with D perhaps matching TRBD2 (7 bases). The CDR3 has 15 residues. Germline values: CDR1 SGHDT, CDR2 YYEEEE. V was trimmed by 0 bases and J by 0 bases, leaving 10 bases between them. The CDR3 here is CASSLGGGISYEQYF. Partial CDR3 DNA: TGTGCCAGCAGCTTGGGGGGGGGCATCTCCTACGAG.

This clone has a handful of counts. The read finishes 3 residues shy of the CDR3 end, and the germline J gene is used to complete it. The chain joins TRBV29-1 to TRBJ2-7, with TRBD2 matching over 15 bases. Germline V lookup: CDR1 SQVTM, CDR2 ANQGSEA. The V segment lost 5 bases and the J segment 4 bases; nucleotides outside the gene matches: 6. This CDR3 has 15 residues. The DNA read from the CDR3 is TGCAGCGTTCTCGGACTAGCGGGAGGGTTGTACGAG. This gives the protein CSVLGLAGGLYE. The full CDR3 sequence reads CSVLGLAGGLYEQYF.

The sample holds many counts of this clone. Read coverage stops 3 residues before the CDR3 terminus; the germline J gene supplies the remainder. This chain uses TRBV6-4 with TRBJ1-6; TRBD1 might be the D (5 bases). CDR3 length: 15 amino acids. Trimming took off 3 bases at V and 7 bases at J, with 13 bases between the two ends. From germline, CDR1 is MRHNA and CDR2 SNTAGT. Incomplete CDR3 DNA: TGTGCCAGCAGTGAGCTTCCTCAGGGAAATTCACCC. It is translated as CASSELPQGNSP. The entire CDR3 sequence reads CASSELPQGNSPLHF.

This clone has a handful of counts. The read ends 3 residues before the CDR3 terminus; that terminus is restored from the germline J gene. This chain connects TRBV29-1 to TRBJ2-7, with 9 bases lining up with TRBD2. This CDR3 is built from 14 residues. Germline CDR1 reads SQVTM; CDR2 reads ANQGSEA. V shed 7 bases and J 2 bases; nucleotides not matched to a gene: 9. CDR3 DNA, as far as it was read: TGCAGCGCATTAGCGGGAGCTGGGACCTACGAG. Translation: CSALAGAGTYE. The whole CDR3 is CSALAGAGTYEQYF.

The table lists this clone with many counts. The CDR3 loop reads CASSSPLGAADTQYF. The DNA read from the CDR3 is TGTGCCAGCAGCTCCCCCCTCGGAGCGGCAGATACG. This sequence joins TRBV5-4 and TRBJ2-3, with a weak D call TRBD2 (5 bases). The read ends 3 residues shy of where the CDR3 ends; the end is completed using the germline J gene. The CDR3 has 15 residues. The germline V and J ends were trimmed by 3 bases and 4 bases, with 15 bases remaining between them. Germline CDR1 reads SGHNT; CDR2 reads YYREEE (reference sequence).

This clone was seen many times. The CDR3 goes on 3 residues after the read ends, and that part is filled in from the germline J gene. Other DNA sequences in the same sample also yield this CDR3. This chain uses TRBV19 with TRBJ2-3; D not certain. Trimming stripped 1 base from V and 0 bases from J, with 5 bases between. The CDR3 runs to 14 residues. CDR1 and CDR2 (germline): LNHDA, SQIVND (reference sequence). The CDR3: CASSIVGSTDTQYF. Incomplete CDR3 DNA: TGTGCCAGTAGTATAGTCGGGAGCACAGATACG.

This clone was recorded many times. The read ends 3 residues shy of where the CDR3 ends; the end is completed using the germline J gene. The gene calls are TRBV7-6 and TRBJ2-2, with a possible D match to TRBD1 (6 bases). V lost 3 bases, J lost 4 bases, and 15 bases lay in between. This CDR3 contains 16 residues. CDR1 and CDR2 (germline): SGHVS, FNYEAQ. CDR3 DNA, as far as it was read: TGTGCCAGCAGCTTGAAACGGGACATATTCACCGGGGAG. Amino acid sequence: CASSLKRDIFTGE. The CDR3 in full is CASSLKRDIFTGELFF.

This clone was counted between two and nine times. Read sequence stops 3 residues before the CDR3 end, and the germline J gene provides the missing end. The rearrangement joins TRBV6-2 or TRBV6-3 to TRBJ2-3, with TRBD2 identical over 10 bases. The CDR3 is 16 residues long. V shed 5 bases, J shed 5 bases, and the junction held 10 bases outside the gene matches. Germline V gives CDR1 MNHEY, CDR2 SVGEGT. Partial CDR3 DNA: TGTGCCAGCAGTACCTTAATAGCGGGGGGAGGAGATACG. Protein product: CASSTLIAGGGDT. The full CDR3 protein is CASSTLIAGGGDTQYF.

This clone was counted a few times. The CDR3: CAWSGQVGNSPLHF. The CDR3 DNA, read in part, is TGTGCCTGGAGTGGACAGGTTGGAAATTCACCC. V usage is TRBV30 and J usage is TRBJ1-6; D might be TRBD1 (6 bases). The CDR3 is cut off 3 residues early in the read; its end comes from the germline J gene. Germline-derived CDR1 and CDR2 are GTSNPN and SVGIG (reference sequence). CDR3 length: 14 amino acids. The V gene lost 1 base and the J gene lost 7 bases, with 11 bases spanning the gap.

This clone was counted only a few times. Read coverage stops 3 residues before the CDR3 terminus; the germline J gene supplies the remainder. This chain links TRBV5-6 with TRBJ1-6, with TRBD1 identical over 8 bases. CDR1 and CDR2 (germline): SGHDT, YYEEEE. This CDR3 spans 15 amino acids. V gave up 0 bases and J gave up 9 bases; unmatched junction bases: 5. CDR3 DNA (partial): TGTGCCAGCAGCTTGGCCCCAGGGACAGGTTCACCC. It codes for CASSLAPGTGSP. The CDR3 in full is CASSLAPGTGSPLHF.

A note on this clone: The read finishes 3 residues shy of the CDR3 end, and the germline J gene is used to complete it. The chain joins TRBV7-9 to TRBJ2-7; 7 bases agree with TRBD2. Germline CDR1 reads SEHNR; CDR2 reads FQNEAQ (reference sequence). The CDR3 has 13 amino acids. Trimming cost V 9 bases and J 1 base; bases outside gene matches: 6. The CDR3 sequence is CARGGKGSYEQYF. The CDR3 DNA, read in part, is TGTGCCAGGGGGGGGAAAGGGTCCTACGAG.

This clone came up many times. Coverage ceases 3 residues before the CDR3 finishes, and the germline J gene fills in the end. The chain has TRBV5-1 and TRBJ2-5; tentatively, D is TRBD1 (6 bases). Germline V gene lookup returns CDR1 SGHRS and CDR2 YFSETQ. The V and J ends lost 2 bases and 1 base respectively, with 9 bases between them. The CDR3 is made up of 14 amino acids. This CDR3 is CASSFGTTQETQYF. The sequenced CDR3 bases are TGCGCCAGCAGCTTTGGGACAACCCAAGAGACC.

Of note for this clone: The read is 3 residues too short to cover the CDR3 end, so that end is filled in from the germline J gene. The V call is TRBV7-9, the J call TRBJ2-3, with 8 bases lining up with TRBD2. Trimming at V came to 7 bases and at J to 1 base, leaving 7 bases not matched to a gene. The CDR3 sequence is 15 residues long. CDR1 and CDR2 (germline): SEHNR, FQNEAQ (reference sequence). CDR3 DNA, as far as it was read: TGTGCCAGCACCCCCGGGGGGGAGGGCACAGATACG. It translates to CASTPGGEGTDT. The full CDR3 is CASTPGGEGTDTQYF.

Of note for this clone: The read ends 3 residues before the CDR3 terminus; that terminus is restored from the germline J gene. The chain is built from TRBV19 and TRBJ2-1, with 9 bases aligning to TRBD2. This CDR3 spans 16 amino acids. Per the germline V gene, CDR1 is LNHDA and CDR2 is SQIVND (reference sequence). V was pared by 5 bases and J by 4 bases, with 9 bases of the junction left unmatched. The CDR3 sequence is CASSFNGLAGYNEQFF. CDR3 bases read: TGTGCCAGTAGTTTTAATGGGCTAGCGGGGTACAATGAG.

Concerning this clone: The read finishes 3 residues shy of the CDR3 end, and the germline J gene is used to complete it. V is TRBV13 and J is TRBJ1-4; no clear D. Germline V CDR1 and CDR2: PRHDT, FYEKMQ (reference sequence). V was clipped by 4 bases and J by 7 bases, with 25 bases between them. This CDR3 has 18 residues. The CDR3 region is CASSSAGSSGAGGEKLFF. The sequenced part of the CDR3 DNA is TGTGCCAGCAGCTCGGCGGGGTCCTCGGGCGCCGGCGGTGAAAAA. Complete variable domain (other parts from reference TRBV13 and TRBJ1-4): AAGVIQSPRHLIKEKRETATLKCYPIPRHDTVYWYQQGPGQDPQFLISFYEKMQSDKGSIPDRFSAQQFSDYHSELNMSSLELGDSALYFCASSSAGSSGAGGEKLFFGSGTQLSVL.

This clone was seen at least ten times. The CDR3 is CASSRSGTSYEQYF. The sequenced CDR3 bases are TGCGCCAGCAGCCGTAGCGGGACCTCCTACGAG. The chain couples TRBV5-1 to TRBJ2-7; 8 bases line up with TRBD2. The read terminates 3 residues before the CDR3 end, so the remaining end is supplied by the germline J gene. Germline trimming cut 4 bases from V and 0 bases from J; bases unmatched to any gene: 3. Germline V gene lookup returns CDR1 SGHRS and CDR2 YFSETQ. The CDR3 is 14 residues long.

This clone was counted many times. The CDR3 goes on 3 residues after the read ends, and that part is filled in from the germline J gene. This rearrangement joins TRBV15 to TRBJ1-1; D is perhaps TRBD1 (5 bases). V lost 3 bases and J lost 5, with 13 bases in between. In germline, CDR1 is LNHNV, CDR2 YYDKDF (reference sequence). The CDR3 is 14 amino acids. CDR3 residues: CATSSRGRGTEAFF. The DNA read from the CDR3 is TGTGCCACCAGCAGTCGGGGCCGGGGGACTGAA. Looking up the rest from reference TRBV15 and TRBJ1-1 gives the full variable domain: DAMVIQNPRYQVTQFGKPVTLSCSQTLNHNVMYWYQQKSSQAPKLLFHYYDKDFNNEADTPDNFQSRRPNTSFCFLDIRSPGLGDTAMYLCATSSRGRGTEAFFGQGTRLTVV.

This clone was observed a handful of times. With the read ending 3 residues before the CDR3 end, the germline J gene is used to fill in that end. The chain employs TRBV6-1 and TRBJ1-3, with D unresolved. The CDR3 is made up of 13 amino acids. V lost 4 bases to trimming and J lost 2 bases, with 6 bases between them. Germline V gene sequence: CDR1 MNHNS, CDR2 SASEGT. CDR3: CASSGSAGNTIYF. The sequenced part of the CDR3 DNA is TGTGCCAGCAGTGGTAGTGCTGGAAACACC.

This clone was found many times. The observed sequence ends 3 residues before the CDR3 terminus, with the missing tail filled in from the germline J gene. This chain uses TRBV7-3 with TRBJ2-1; 8 bases fit TRBD1. Trimming cost V 4 bases and J 2 bases; bases outside gene matches: 7. Per the germline V gene, CDR1 is SGHTA and CDR2 is FQGTGA. CDR3 size: 16 residues. The sequenced CDR3 bases are TGTGCCAGCAGCTCCAGGGGGCGCGGGACCTACAATGAG. Amino acid sequence: CASSSRGRGTYNE. The CDR3 in its entirety is CASSSRGRGTYNEQFF.